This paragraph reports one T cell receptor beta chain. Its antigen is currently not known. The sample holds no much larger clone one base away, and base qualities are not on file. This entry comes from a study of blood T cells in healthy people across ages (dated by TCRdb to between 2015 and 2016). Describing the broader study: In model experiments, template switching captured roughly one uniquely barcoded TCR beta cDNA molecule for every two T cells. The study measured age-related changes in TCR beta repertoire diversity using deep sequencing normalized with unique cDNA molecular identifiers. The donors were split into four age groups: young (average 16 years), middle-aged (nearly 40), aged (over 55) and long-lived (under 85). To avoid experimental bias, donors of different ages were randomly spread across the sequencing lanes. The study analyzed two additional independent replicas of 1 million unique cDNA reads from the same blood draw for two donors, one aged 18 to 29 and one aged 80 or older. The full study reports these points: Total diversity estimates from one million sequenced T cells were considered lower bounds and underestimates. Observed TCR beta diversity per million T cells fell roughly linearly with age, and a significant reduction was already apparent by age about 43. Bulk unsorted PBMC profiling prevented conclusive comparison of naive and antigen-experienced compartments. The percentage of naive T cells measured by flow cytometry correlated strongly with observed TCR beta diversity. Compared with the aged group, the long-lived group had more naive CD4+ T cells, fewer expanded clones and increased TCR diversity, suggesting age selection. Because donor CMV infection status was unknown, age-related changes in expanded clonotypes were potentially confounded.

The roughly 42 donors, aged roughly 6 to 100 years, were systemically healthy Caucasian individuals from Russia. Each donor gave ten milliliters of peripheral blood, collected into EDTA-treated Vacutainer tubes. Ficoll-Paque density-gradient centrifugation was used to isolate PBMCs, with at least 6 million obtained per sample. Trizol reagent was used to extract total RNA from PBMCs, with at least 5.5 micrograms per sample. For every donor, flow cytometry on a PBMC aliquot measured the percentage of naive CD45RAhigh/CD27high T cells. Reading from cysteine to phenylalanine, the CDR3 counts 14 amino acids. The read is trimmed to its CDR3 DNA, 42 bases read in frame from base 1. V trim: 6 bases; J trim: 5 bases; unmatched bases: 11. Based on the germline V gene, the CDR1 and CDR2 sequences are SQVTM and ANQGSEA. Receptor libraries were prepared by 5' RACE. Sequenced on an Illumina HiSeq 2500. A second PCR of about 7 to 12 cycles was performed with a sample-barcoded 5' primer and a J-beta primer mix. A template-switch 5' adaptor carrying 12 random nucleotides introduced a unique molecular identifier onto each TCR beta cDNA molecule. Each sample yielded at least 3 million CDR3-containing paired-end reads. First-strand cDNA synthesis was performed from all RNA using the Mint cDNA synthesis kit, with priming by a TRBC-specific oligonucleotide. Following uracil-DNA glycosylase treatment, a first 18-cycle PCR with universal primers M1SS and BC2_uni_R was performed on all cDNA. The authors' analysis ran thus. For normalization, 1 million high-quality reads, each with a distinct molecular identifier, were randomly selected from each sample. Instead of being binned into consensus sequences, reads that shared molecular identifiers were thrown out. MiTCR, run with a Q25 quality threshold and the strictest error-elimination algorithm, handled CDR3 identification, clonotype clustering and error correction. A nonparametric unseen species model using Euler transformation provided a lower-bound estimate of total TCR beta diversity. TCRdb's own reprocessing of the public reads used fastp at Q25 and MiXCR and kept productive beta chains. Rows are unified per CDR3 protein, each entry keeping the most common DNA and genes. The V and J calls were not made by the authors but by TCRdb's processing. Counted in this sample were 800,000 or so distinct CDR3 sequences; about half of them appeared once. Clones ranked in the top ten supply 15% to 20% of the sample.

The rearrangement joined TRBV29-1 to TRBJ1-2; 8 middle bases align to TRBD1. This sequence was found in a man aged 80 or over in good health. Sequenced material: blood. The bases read TGCAGCGTGCTGGAGGGGACAGGTCCGTATGGCTACACCTTC. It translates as CSVLEGTGPYGYTF.